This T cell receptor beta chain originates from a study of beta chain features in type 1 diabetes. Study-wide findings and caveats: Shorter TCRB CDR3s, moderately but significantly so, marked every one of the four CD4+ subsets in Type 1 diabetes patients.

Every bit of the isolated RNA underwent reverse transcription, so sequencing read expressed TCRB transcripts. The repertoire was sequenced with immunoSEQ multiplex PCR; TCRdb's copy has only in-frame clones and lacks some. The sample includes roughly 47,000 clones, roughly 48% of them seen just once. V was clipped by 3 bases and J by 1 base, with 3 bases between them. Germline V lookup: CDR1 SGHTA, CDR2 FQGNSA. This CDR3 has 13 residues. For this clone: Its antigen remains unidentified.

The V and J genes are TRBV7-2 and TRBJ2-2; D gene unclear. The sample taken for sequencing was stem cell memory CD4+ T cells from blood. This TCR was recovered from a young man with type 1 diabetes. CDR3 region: CASSLRNTGELFF. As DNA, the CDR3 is TGTGCCAGCAGCTTGAGGAACACCGGGGAGCTGTTTTTT. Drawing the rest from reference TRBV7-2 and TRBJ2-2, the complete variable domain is GAGVSQSPSNKVTEKGKDVELRCDPISGHTALYWYRQSLGQGLEFLIYFQGNSAPDKSGLPSDRFSAERTGGSVSTLTIQRTQQEDSAVYLCASSLRNTGELFFGEGSRLTVL.